The present T cell receptor (beta chain) was sequenced within a study of control samples from healthy donors and cancer patients. The protocol was immunoSEQ multiplex PCR, while the TCRdb copy is restricted to in-frame clones and leaves out a portion. In the table there are tens of thousands of clones, roughly 90% of which are singletons. CDR1 is SGDLS, CDR2 YYNGEE, per germline. V shed 2 bases, J shed 5 bases, and the junction held 7 bases outside the gene matches. This CDR3 region has 16 residues. V and J are TRBV9 and TRBJ2-3, with 11 bases aligning to TRBD1. Sample: PBMCs. This receptor was obtained from a man aged 45-60 years with head and neck cancer. The CDR3 nucleotides read TGTGCCAGCAGCGTTCAAGGACAGGGGGCTTTAGATACGCAGTATTTT. Translated: CASSVQGQGALDTQYF. Supplemented by reference TRBV9 and TRBJ2-3, the full variable domain reads DSGVTQTPKHLITATGQRVTLRCSPRSGDLSVYWYQQSLDQGLQFLIQYYNGEERAKGNILERFSAQQFPDLHSELNLSSLELGDSALYFCASSVQGQGALDTQYFGPGTRLTVL.